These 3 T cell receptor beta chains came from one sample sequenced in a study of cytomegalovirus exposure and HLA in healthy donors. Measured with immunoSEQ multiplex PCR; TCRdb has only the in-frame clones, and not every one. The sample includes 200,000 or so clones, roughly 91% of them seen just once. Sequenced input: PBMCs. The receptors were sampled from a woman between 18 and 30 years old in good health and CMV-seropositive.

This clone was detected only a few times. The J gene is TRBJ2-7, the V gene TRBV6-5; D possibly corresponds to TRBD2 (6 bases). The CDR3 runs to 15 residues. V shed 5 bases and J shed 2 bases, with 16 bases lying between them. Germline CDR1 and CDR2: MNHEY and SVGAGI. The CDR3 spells CASSPGRDLAYEQYF. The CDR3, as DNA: TGTGCCAGCAGTCCGGGTCGGGACTTAGCCTACGAGCAGTACTTC.

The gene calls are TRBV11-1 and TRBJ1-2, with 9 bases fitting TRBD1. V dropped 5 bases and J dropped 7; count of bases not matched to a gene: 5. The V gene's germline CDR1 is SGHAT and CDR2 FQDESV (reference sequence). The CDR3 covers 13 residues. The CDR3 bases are TGTGCCAGCAGCCCCGGGACAGGGCTTGGCTACACCTTC. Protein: CASSPGTGLGYTF.

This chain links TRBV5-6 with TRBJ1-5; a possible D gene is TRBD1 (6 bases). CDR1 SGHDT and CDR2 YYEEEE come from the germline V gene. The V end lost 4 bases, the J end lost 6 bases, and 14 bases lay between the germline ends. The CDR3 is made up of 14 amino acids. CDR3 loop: CASSRLGRGQPQHF. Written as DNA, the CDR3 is TGTGCCAGCAGCCGGTTGGGCAGGGGTCAGCCCCAGCATTTT.